The T cell receptor (beta chain) described here comes from a study of CD4 T cells in relation to SARS-CoV-2 and coronaviruses. The protocol was immunoSEQ multiplex PCR, while the TCRdb copy is restricted to in-frame clones and leaves out a portion. The sample carries under 20,000 clones, roughly 82% recorded once. Trimming removed 4 bases from V and 8 bases from J; junction bases left unmatched: 13. Germline assignment: CDR1 LNHDA and CDR2 SQIVND (reference sequence). This CDR3 has 15 amino acids. Before the COVID-19 pandemic, during about 2011-2019, CD4+ T cells were taken from unexposed donors. After roughly ten days of culture, CD4+ T cells were isolated. For this clone: As yet, its antigen is unknown.

The receptor's source is a human donor in good health. V is TRBV19 and J is TRBJ1-2, with 7 bases fitting TRBD1. Input material: CD4+ T cells from PBMCs, cultured in vitro. Written as DNA, the CDR3 is TGTGCCAGTAGTAGTAGGGACAGTCGTATGTTGGGCTACACCTTC. Translated, it gives CASSSRDSRMLGYTF.